Below are 11 T cell receptor beta chains sequenced from a single sample in a study of blood T cells in healthy people across ages. Alongside a J-beta primer mix, a sample-barcoded 5' primer served in a second PCR lasting about 7 to 11 cycles. Each CDR3 protein is one row after TCRdb ran MiXCR on the 5' RACE reads. The sample records over 450,000 distinct CDR3 sequences, about 25% being singletons. These same records also appear under a second study, on T cells of mothers and their children.

The source material was blood. All receptors come from a boy aged 5-17 years in good health.

In its sample, this clonotype was seen a few times. V is TRBV7-6 and J is TRBJ2-5; 11 nucleotides agree with TRBD2. The CDR3 spans 17 residues. Trimming cost V 2 bases and J 5 bases; bases outside gene matches: 10. Per germline, CDR1 SGHVS and CDR2 FNYEAQ. The CDR3 is CASSLRGGSGGVETQYF. The DNA for the CDR3 is TGTGCCAGCAGCTTACGAGGAGGTAGCGGGGGGGTGGAGACCCAGTACTTC.

This clonotype was recorded a few times. The chain uses TRBV7-2 and TRBJ2-3, with D possibly being TRBD1 (5 bases). CDR3 length: 16 amino acids. Germline lookup yields CDR1 SGHTA and CDR2 FQGNSA. V was pared by 4 bases and J by 5 bases, with 19 bases between. CDR3 bases: TGTGCCAGCAGCTACTCAGGGTCTTACATAAAAGATACGCAGTATTTT. This translates into CASSYSGSYIKDTQYF.

This clonotype was recorded a few times. The V and J genes are TRBV7-9 and TRBJ2-7; TRBD2 aligns across 12 bases. CDR3 length: 16 amino acids. Trimming cost V 5 bases and J 6 bases; bases outside gene matches: 11. Germline-derived CDR1 and CDR2 are SEHNR and FQNEAQ (reference sequence). For the CDR3, the DNA is TGTGCCAGCAGCGGTACAGGAGGACTAGCGGGGATCGAGCAGTACTTC. Amino acids: CASSGTGGLAGIEQYF.

This clonotype has just a few counts. V gene TRBV28 combines with J gene TRBJ2-7; 8 positions agree with TRBD1. Losses at the gene ends were 8 bases for V and 0 bases for J; bases not matched to a gene: 3. The V gene's germline CDR1 is MDHEN and CDR2 SYDVKM. This CDR3 contains 13 residues. CDR3 protein: CASGGQGSYEQYF. The DNA for the CDR3 is TGTGCCAGCGGAGGACAGGGCTCCTACGAGCAGTACTTC.

V usage is TRBV6-5 and J usage is TRBJ2-2; D remains unclear. Trimming took off 5 bases at V and 4 bases at J, with 8 bases between the two ends. The CDR3 spans 13 residues. Germline assignment: CDR1 MNHEY and CDR2 SVGAGI. The CDR3 loop is CASSRTGTGELFF. As DNA, the CDR3 is TGTGCCAGCAGTAGGACGGGCACCGGGGAGCTGTTTTTT.

J is TRBJ2-7 and V is TRBV7-6, with a possible D match to TRBD1 (6 bases). Germline V gene lookup returns CDR1 SGHVS and CDR2 FNYEAQ. CDR3 length: 14 residues. The V end lost 4 bases, the J end lost 4 bases, and 14 bases lay between the germline ends. CDR3 sequence (DNA): TGTGCCAGCAGCTCAGCGACAGGAAATTACGAGCAGTACTTC. Encoded protein: CASSSATGNYEQYF.

This clonotype was found once. This chain uses TRBV5-1 with TRBJ1-5; 7 bases agree with TRBD1. The V and J ends lost 4 bases and 7 bases, in that order; junction bases with no gene match: 5. This CDR3 has 13 amino acids. Germline V gene data show CDR1 as SGHRS and CDR2 as YFSETQ. CDR3 nucleotide sequence: TGCGCCAGCAGCGCCTTAGGGGGCCAGCCCCAGCATTTT. Its protein is CASSALGGQPQHF.

The rearrangement uses TRBV14 and TRBJ2-2, with D unclear. The CDR3 is made up of 15 amino acids. Looked up from germline, CDR1 is SGHDN and CDR2 is FVKESK. V was clipped by 0 bases and J by 4 bases, with 9 bases between them. CDR3 DNA: TGTGCCAGCAGCCAAGAGCCCGGGTTCACCGGGGAGCTGTTTTTT. Its translation: CASSQEPGFTGELFF.

The table lists this clonotype with many counts. The chain couples TRBV20-1 to TRBJ2-3; 7 positions match TRBD1. V shed 1 base, J shed 0 bases, and the junction held 7 bases outside the gene matches. Germline V lookup: CDR1 DFQATT, CDR2 SNEGSKA (reference sequence). This CDR3 region has 16 residues. This chain's CDR3 is CSARGLTGASTDTQYF. The CDR3 region has the DNA TGCAGTGCTAGAGGTCTCACAGGGGCAAGCACAGATACGCAGTATTTT.

The chain links TRBV20-1 to TRBJ1-4, with a possible D match to TRBD1 (5 bases). Trimming left V 6 bases short and J 7 bases short, with 12 bases between. CDR3 length: 12 residues. Germline V gene sequence: CDR1 DFQATT, CDR2 SNEGSKA (reference sequence). The CDR3 reads CSALGRVEKLFF. In DNA form, the CDR3 reads TGCAGTGCCTTGGGCAGGGTTGAAAAACTGTTTTTT.

The V and J genes are TRBV28 and TRBJ2-7; 7 nucleotides align to TRBD1. The germline gives CDR1 MDHEN, CDR2 SYDVKM. The CDR3 contains 14 residues. V shed 3 bases and J 6 bases; nucleotides not matched to a gene: 8. The CDR3 reads CASSFRGTPIEQYF. The DNA of the CDR3 is TGTGCCAGCAGTTTCAGGGGGACGCCGATCGAGCAGTACTTC.